These 21 T cell receptor beta chains share one sample of origin, sequenced in a study of blood T cells in healthy people across ages. A sample-barcoded 5' primer and a J-beta primer mix were used in a second PCR of about 7 to 12 cycles. TCRdb itself ran the 5' RACE reads through MiXCR, one entry per CDR3 protein. The table lists 890,000 or so distinct CDR3 sequences, about 59% of them singletons. The specimen was blood. Receptor source: a man younger than 45 in good health.

This clonotype was counted between two and nine times. This chain joins TRBV5-1 and TRBJ2-1, with D possibly matching TRBD2 (6 bases). The CDR3 spans 16 residues. V lost 3 bases and J 1 base, leaving 14 bases between the germline ends. CDR1 and CDR2 (germline): SGHRS, YFSETQ. Here the CDR3 reads CASSSEGGWSYNEQFF. In DNA, the CDR3 is TGCGCCAGCAGCTCGGAGGGTGGCTGGTCCTACAATGAGCAGTTCTTC. The full variable domain, with the rest looked up from reference TRBV5-1 and TRBJ2-1, is KAGVTQTPRYLIKTRGQQVTLSCSPISGHRSVSWYQQTPGQGLQFLFEYFSETQRNKGNFPGRFSGRQFSNSRSEMNVSTLELGDSALYLCASSSEGGWSYNEQFFGPGTRLTVL.

The rearrangement uses TRBV4-2 and TRBJ2-3, with D unclear. The CDR3 sequence is 14 residues long. V lost 4 bases and J lost 1, with 9 bases in between. Germline V lookup: CDR1 LGHNA, CDR2 YNFKEQ. In nucleotides, the CDR3 is TGTGCCAGCAGCCGATTAACAGGCACAGATACGCAGTATTTT. It encodes CASSRLTGTDTQYF.

In this sample, this clonotype turned up many times. The genes are TRBV27 and TRBJ2-3; D call uncertain. Germline V gene lookup returns CDR1 MNHEY and CDR2 SMNVEV (reference sequence). V lost 5 bases, J lost 8 bases, and 17 bases lay in between. The CDR3 contains 14 residues. In nucleotides, the CDR3 is TGTGCCAGCAGTCAAAGCAAGGGTACTCCTACGCAGTATTTT. Its translation is CASSQSKGTPTQYF.

The table lists this clonotype with a few counts. V is TRBV29-1 and J is TRBJ1-2; TRBD1 matches 9 bases. CDR3 length: 15 residues. Trimming removed 0 bases from V and 3 bases from J; junction bases left unmatched: 5. Germline loops: CDR1 SQVTM, CDR2 ANQGSEA. The CDR3 spells CSVEEWDRADYGYTF. The CDR3 DNA follows: TGCAGCGTTGAAGAGTGGGACAGGGCCGACTATGGCTACACCTTC.

This clonotype was counted only a few times. The V and J genes are TRBV12-3 or TRBV12-4 and TRBJ2-1; D is possibly TRBD1 (6 bases). This CDR3 is built from 15 residues. V was trimmed by 5 bases and J by 7 bases, leaving 18 bases between them. The chain's CDR3 is CASSPARGGRNEQFF. The CDR3 DNA is TGTGCCAGCAGTCCCGCCAGGGGTGGGAGAAATGAGCAGTTCTTC.

The chain recombines TRBV12-3 or TRBV12-4 with TRBJ2-5; D remains unclear. There are 14 residues in the CDR3. Deletions cut 6 bases from V and 2 bases from J, with 13 bases between. The CDR3 DNA is TGTGCCAGCAGCGGCTCCCCCGGGCAAGAGACCCAGTACTTC. Translated: CASSGSPGQETQYF.

This clonotype was detected only once. The chain links TRBV4-3 to TRBJ2-3; TRBD2 aligns across 8 bases. This CDR3 spans 18 amino acids. Germline CDR1 reads LGHNA; CDR2 reads YSLEER. The V and J ends lost 0 bases and 0 bases, in that order; junction bases with no gene match: 8. CDR3 nucleotide sequence: TGCGCCAGCAGCCAAGATCTACGTTTAGCGGGGAGCACAGATACGCAGTATTTT. This sequence encodes CASSQDLRLAGSTDTQYF.

The chain is built from TRBV6-2 or TRBV6-3 and TRBJ2-7; D might be TRBD2 (5 bases). V lost 8 bases and J 2 bases, leaving 10 bases between the germline ends. CDR1 and CDR2 from the germline V gene are MNHEY and SVGEGT. This CDR3 has 12 amino acids. CDR3 coding DNA: TGTGCCAGCGCACTAGGCACCTACGAGCAGTACTTC. It codes for CASALGTYEQYF.

CDR3 coding DNA: TGCAGTGCTAGAGCTGCGGGAGGGGACAGGGAATCCGAAAAACTGTTTTTT. Protein: CSARAAGGDRESEKLFF. The chain recombines TRBV20-1 with TRBJ1-4, with 9 bases fitting TRBD1. The CDR3 has 17 residues. Germline loops: CDR1 DFQATT, CDR2 SNEGSKA (reference sequence). V gave up 1 base and J gave up 8 bases; unmatched junction bases: 14.

This chain uses TRBV7-2 with TRBJ1-1; D is uncertain. CDR1 and CDR2 (germline): SGHTA, FQGNSA. The CDR3 has 15 amino acids. V shed 0 bases and J shed 4 bases, with 12 bases lying between them. The CDR3 spells CASSLAPGPGTEAFF. CDR3 DNA sequence: TGTGCCAGCAGCTTAGCCCCCGGGCCGGGCACTGAAGCTTTCTTT.

The chain links TRBV7-2 to TRBJ1-6, with 12 bases lining up with TRBD1. Per germline, CDR1 SGHTA and CDR2 FQGNSA. CDR3 length equals 19 residues. After removal of 5 bases from V and 7 bases from J, the junction contained 15 bases not matched to a gene. The CDR3 region has the DNA TGTGCCAGCAGCCTAAAAGGCGCGTGGGACAGGGGGCGCAATTCACCCCTCCACTTT. Translated, it gives CASSLKGAWDRGRNSPLHF.

This clonotype was seen just once. The V gene is TRBV4-2, the J gene TRBJ2-2; the match to TRBD1 covers 11 bases. CDR1 and CDR2 (germline): LGHNA, YNFKEQ. V lost 5 bases to trimming and J lost 3 bases; unmatched junction nucleotides: 8. The CDR3 is 17 residues long. This CDR3 is CASSSQGTGGHTGELFF. CDR3 bases: TGTGCCAGCAGCTCACAAGGGACAGGGGGTCACACCGGGGAGCTGTTTTTT.

This sequence joins TRBV5-1 and TRBJ2-1, with 9 bases fitting TRBD2. This CDR3 is built from 14 residues. CDR1 SGHRS and CDR2 YFSETQ come from the germline V gene. Germline trimming cut 9 bases from V and 5 bases from J; bases unmatched to any gene: 9. The CDR3, as DNA: TGCGCCACCTCGGGACTAGCAGGTAACAATGAGCAGTTCTTC. It specifies CATSGLAGNNEQFF.

The chain links TRBV9 to TRBJ2-5; TRBD1 is a possible D gene (6 bases). Germline V gene lookup returns CDR1 SGDLS and CDR2 YYNGEE. The V end was cut by 4 bases, the J end by 1 base, with 11 bases between. This CDR3 comprises 14 residues. CDR3 nucleotides: TGTGCCAGCAGCAAACAGGGAATCCAAGAGACCCAGTACTTC. Its translation is CASSKQGIQETQYF.

The chain employs TRBV11-3 and TRBJ2-1; D is perhaps TRBD1 (5 bases). V lost 5 bases and J lost 3, with 11 bases in between. The germline V gene encodes CDR1 SGHNT and CDR2 YENEEA. This CDR3 comprises 14 residues. In DNA form, the CDR3 reads TGTGCCAGCAGCGCCCGTAGGGGCTACAATGAGCAGTTCTTC. Its translation is CASSARRGYNEQFF.

The chain combines TRBV6-5 with TRBJ1-1; a possible D gene is TRBD1 (6 bases). Germline V gene sequence: CDR1 MNHEY, CDR2 SVGAGI. The CDR3 covers 16 residues. V was shortened by 2 bases and J by 0 bases, with 13 bases between the two germline ends. CDR3: CASSYGSTGMNTEAFF. As DNA, the CDR3 is TGTGCCAGCAGTTACGGTTCAACAGGGATGAACACTGAAGCTTTCTTT.

The chain is built from TRBV4-3 and TRBJ2-4; 7 bases are a match to TRBD1. The J call may be wrong; the DNA end is better matched by TRBJ2-7. Germline CDR1 and CDR2: LGHNA and YSLEER. CDR3 length: 16 residues. The CDR3 DNA is TGCGCCAGCAGCCACGCAGGGACAGCTTCCCTCGCCGAGCAGTACTTC. The encoded protein is CASSHAGTASLAEQYF.

This chain uses TRBV6-1 with TRBJ2-4; D not resolved. TRBJ2-5 explains the end of the DNA better; the J call may be wrong. The CDR3 runs 13 residues. CDR1 MNHNS and CDR2 SASEGT come from the germline V gene. CDR3 residues: CASSEHRQETQYF. CDR3 nucleotide sequence: TGTGCCAGCAGTGAACACAGACAAGAGACCCAGTACTTC.

CDR3 sequence reads: CASSPTAPLLTEAFF. CDR3 sequence (DNA): TGTGCCAGCAGTCCGACAGCTCCCCTGCTCACTGAAGCTTTCTTT. V gene TRBV27 combines with J gene TRBJ1-1, with a weak D call TRBD1 (5 bases). The ends were cut back, 5 bases at V and 4 bases at J, with 17 bases in the middle. Germline V gene data show CDR1 as MNHEY and CDR2 as SMNVEV (reference sequence). The CDR3 runs to 15 residues.

V gene TRBV15 combines with J gene TRBJ2-5; D might be TRBD1 (7 bases). CDR3 length: 15 residues. The V and J ends lost 3 bases and 4 bases respectively, with 15 bases between them. Looked up from germline, CDR1 is LNHNV and CDR2 is YYDKDF (reference sequence). In nucleotides, the CDR3 is TGTGCCACCAGCAGTGGAACAGGGGAGGTAGAGACCCAGTACTTC. This gives the protein CATSSGTGEVETQYF.

The chain couples TRBV4-1 to TRBJ1-3; possibly TRBD1 for D (6 bases). Trimming cost V 0 bases and J 9 bases, with 15 bases left between them. The CDR3 sequence is 15 residues long. Germline lookup yields CDR1 MGHRA and CDR2 YSYEKL. The CDR3 protein is CASSQETGSSSTIYF. Written as DNA, the CDR3 is TGCGCCAGCAGCCAAGAAACAGGGTCCTCTAGCACCATATATTTT.